This T cell receptor (beta chain) was observed in a study of Ad26.COV2.S vaccination and SARS-CoV-2 variants (dated by TCRdb to about 2021). Looking at the study overall: Sequencing of the TCRbeta repertoire served to evaluate the specificity and breadth of SARS-CoV-2-reactive T cell receptors following Ad26.COV2.S vaccination. A total of approximately 32 samples were included in the TCR-sequenced set, comprising around 20 Ad26.COV2.S vaccine recipients, 5 placebo recipients and 8 SARS-CoV-2 convalescent individuals.

The immunoSEQ Assay was the method used to sequence TCRbeta CDR3 regions. After extraction, genomic DNA underwent amplification by bias-controlled multiplex PCR, followed by high-throughput sequencing. In the authors' own workflow: Collapsing and filtering of sequences were performed to quantify the absolute abundance of each unique TCRbeta CDR3 region. T cell fraction was estimated by normalizing TCRbeta template counts to usable DNA, with usable DNA measured through amplification of reference genes found in all nucleated cells. Repertoire TCRs were annotated as SARS-CoV-2-specific when V gene, CDR3 amino acid sequence and J gene were exactly matched to a known reactive TCR set. MIRA supplied the reference SARS-CoV-2 TCR set, which was filtered for enrichment in COVID-19-positive ImmuneCODE repertoires so that public or cross-reactive TCRs were removed. Using the MIRA antigens, annotated TCRs were further analysed by specific ORF or by position within an ORF. Breadth was defined as the number of annotated unique rearrangements divided by the total number of unique productive rearrangements, and depth was defined as the summed frequency of the annotated unique rearrangements. TCR breadth was compared between groups using two-sided Wilcoxon rank-sum tests. TCRdb limited this immuneACCESS table to in-frame rearrangements with V and J called. A share of clones is missing; checked studies link under half to unresolved V genes, and the rest is unexplained. The V and J calls and clone size come from that table; D and trimming were worked out from the DNA. The sample table records 40,000 to 55,000 clones; roughly 83% of these occur just once. Approximately 44% of the sample rests with the top ten.

General conclusions and limits of the study: Spike-specific TCR breadth was higher in Ad26.COV2.S recipients than in placebo recipients (P = 0.0014). After vaccination, spike-specific CD8+ and CD4+ T cell responses were reported to show substantial breadth. Non-spike TCR breadth was comparable between vaccine and placebo recipients, consistent with the vaccine containing only spike. It was noted by the authors that total T cell responses may have been underestimated by the TCR breadth and depth analyses.

This specimen's time point label, interpreted: individuals recovered from natural SARS-CoV-2 infection. Deletion took 6 bases off V and 1 base off J, with a span of 10 bases between the germline ends. From its cysteine to its phenylalanine, the CDR3 spans 13 amino acids. The kept DNA is CDR3 alone, 39 bases in frame from the first base. CDR1 and CDR2 were assigned from the germline V gene as SGHTS and YDEGEE. This clone appeared a few times. The antigen it recognizes is unknown. No base-level quality is on record; no much larger clone is a single base apart. The sequence is built from TRBV5-8 and TRBJ1-1; no D gene can be assigned with confidence. The clonotype was recovered from a human donor who had recovered from COVID-19. Sequences were derived from peripheral blood, sampled after recovery from COVID-19. In nucleotides, the sequence is TGTGCCAGCACCCTACGGCCGAACACTGAAGCTTTCTTT. This gives the protein CASTLRPNTEAFF.